This entry lists 22 T cell receptor beta chains sequenced from one sample in a study of shared clonotypes between healthy human individuals. TCRdb's table, derived via immunoSEQ multiplex PCR, lists solely in-frame clones and lacks some. The data show 2,500,000 or so clones, around 90% seen once. The sequenced material came from naive CD4+ T cells sorted from blood. Subset reported: CD45RA+ positively selected. These receptors all stem from a young man in good health.

The chain joins TRBV5-4 to TRBJ1-2; possibly TRBD1 for D (6 bases). The CDR3 loop spans 14 amino acids. V gave up 4 bases and J gave up 7 bases, with 17 bases separating them. Germline assignment: CDR1 SGHNT and CDR2 YYREEE (reference sequence). CDR3 nucleotides: TGTGCCAGCAGCGCCCGGGACCAGGGGCTTGGCTACACCTTC. This gives the protein CASSARDQGLGYTF.

The rearrangement links TRBV5-1 to TRBJ1-1; D gene ambiguous. The germline V gene has CDR1 SGHRS and CDR2 YFSETQ. Trimming removed 3 bases at V and 6 bases at J, with 12 bases between. The CDR3 sequence is 13 residues long. CDR3 DNA: TGCGCCAGCAGCTCACTGGGAGGCCCTGAAGCTTTCTTT. Translation: CASSSLGGPEAFF.

This rearrangement joins TRBV28 to TRBJ1-3, with D perhaps TRBD1 (6 bases). CDR1 MDHEN and CDR2 SYDVKM come from the germline V gene. Trimming stripped 2 bases from V and 0 bases from J, with 11 bases between. The CDR3 loop spans 16 amino acids. The CDR3 reads CASSLGGHGSGNTIYF. CDR3 DNA: TGTGCCAGCAGTTTAGGGGGGCATGGCTCTGGAAACACCATATATTTT.

This clone was observed a single time. V is TRBV5-6 and J is TRBJ1-1; no firm D call. Per germline, CDR1 SGHDT and CDR2 YYEEEE. V lost 4 bases and J 3 bases, leaving 4 bases between the germline ends. The CDR3 is made up of 11 amino acids. In nucleotides, the CDR3 is TGTGCCAGCAGCACGTACACTGAAGCTTTCTTT. This sequence encodes CASSTYTEAFF.

CDR3 loop: CASSLDGVNTGELFF. CDR3 nucleotide sequence: TGTGCCAGCAGTCTAGACGGTGTGAACACCGGGGAGCTGTTTTTT. V and J are TRBV11-2 and TRBJ2-2, with unresolved D. Germline CDR1 is SGHAT and CDR2 is FQNNGV. The CDR3 runs 15 residues. Trimming took 6 bases from V and 1 from J, leaving 12 bases between them.

This rearrangement joins TRBV5-4 to TRBJ2-7; TRBD1 is a possible D gene (6 bases). The CDR3 consists of 13 residues. Trimming left V 4 bases short and J 3 bases short, with 11 bases between. Germline loops: CDR1 SGHNT, CDR2 YYREEE (reference sequence). The CDR3 region has the DNA TGTGCCAGCAGCCGAGGGGGAGACTACGAGCAGTACTTC. It translates to CASSRGGDYEQYF.

This clone was recorded only once. V gene TRBV30 combines with J gene TRBJ1-2, with D maybe TRBD1 (5 bases). Trimming removed 5 bases at V and 7 bases at J, with 17 bases between. The CDR3 is 13 amino acids. Germline CDR1 GTSNPN, CDR2 SVGIG (reference sequence). CDR3 loop: CAWEGLASRGYTF. The CDR3 DNA is TGTGCCTGGGAGGGGTTGGCGTCTCGTGGCTACACCTTC.

This clone has a single count. V and J are TRBV2 and TRBJ2-1; no reliable D call. Germline CDR1 is SNHLY and CDR2 is FYNNEI. V was pared by 3 bases and J by 9 bases, with 3 bases between. The CDR3 runs 10 residues. The CDR3 region has the DNA TGTGCCAGCAGTGATAGTGAGCAGTTCTTC. As protein: CASSDSEQFF.

CDR3 bases: TGTGCCATTTCGGGACAGTTCCAAGAGACCCAGTACTTC. It is translated as CAISGQFQETQYF. The chain joins TRBV10-3 to TRBJ2-5; 7 bases fit TRBD1. V trimming: 9 bases; J trimming: 1 base; junction bases outside the gene matches: 5. Per the germline V gene, CDR1 is ENHRY and CDR2 is SYGVKD. The CDR3 is 13 residues long.

The chain links TRBV18 to TRBJ1-6, with D tentatively TRBD1 (5 bases). CDR3 length: 14 amino acids. The V gene's germline CDR1 is KGHSH and CDR2 LQKENI. The V end lost 3 bases, the J end lost 9 bases, and 12 bases lay between the germline ends. CDR3 DNA: TGTGCCAGCTCACCGGGTTTGGGGACTTCACCCCTCCACTTT. It encodes CASSPGLGTSPLHF. Drawing the rest from reference TRBV18 and TRBJ1-6, the complete variable domain is NAGVMQNPRHLVRRRGQEARLRCSPMKGHSHVYWYRQLPEEGLKFMVYLQKENIIDESGMPKERFSAEFPKEGPSILRIQQVVRGDSAAYFCASSPGLGTSPLHFGNGTRLTVT.

The gene calls are TRBV7-8 and TRBJ1-5, with a weak D call TRBD1 (6 bases). The CDR3 is 15 residues long. Germline V gives CDR1 SGHVS, CDR2 FQNEAQ. Trimming took off 2 bases at V and 6 bases at J, with 14 bases between the two ends. The CDR3 spells CASSLKVGAGQPQHF. CDR3 DNA: TGTGCCAGCAGCTTAAAGGTGGGGGCTGGTCAGCCCCAGCATTTT. The variable domain in full, completed from reference TRBV7-8 and TRBJ1-5, reads GAGVSQSPRYKVAKRGQDVALRCDPISGHVSLFWYQQALGQGPEFLTYFQNEAQLDKSGLPSDRFFAERPEGSVSTLKIQRTQQEDSAVYLCASSLKVGAGQPQHFGDGTRLSIL.

V is TRBV6-1 and J is TRBJ2-2; no definite D call. Germline V lookup: CDR1 MNHNS, CDR2 SASEGT. V was clipped by 7 bases and J by 1 base, with 13 bases between them. The CDR3 covers 15 residues. CDR3 amino acids: CASIEPWRNTGELFF. CDR3 coding DNA: TGTGCCAGCATTGAGCCCTGGAGGAACACCGGGGAGCTGTTTTTT.

The chain uses TRBV7-2 and TRBJ2-5; either TRBD1 or TRBD2 may fit D (5 bases each). Germline V gene lookup returns CDR1 SGHTA and CDR2 FQGNSA. The germline V and J ends were trimmed by 4 bases and 12 bases, with 18 bases remaining between them. The CDR3 contains 13 residues. The CDR3 bases are TGTGCCAGCAGCTGGAACCGGGACGCCCTTGAGTACTTC. Translating it yields CASSWNRDALEYF.

V gene TRBV28 combines with J gene TRBJ1-5, with a tentative D call TRBD1 (5 bases). V lost 3 bases to trimming and J lost 2 bases, with 17 bases between them. Germline-derived CDR1 and CDR2 are MDHEN and SYDVKM. The CDR3 length is 17 residues. The CDR3 region is CASSFGGIEAGNQPQHF. The CDR3 nucleotides are TGTGCCAGCAGTTTCGGGGGAATTGAGGCGGGCAATCAGCCCCAGCATTTT.

This clone came up once. The V and J genes are TRBV7-9 and TRBJ2-3; D possibly matches TRBD1 or TRBD2 (5 bases each). There are 16 residues in the CDR3. Germline loops: CDR1 SEHNR, CDR2 FQNEAQ (reference sequence). The ends were cut back, 7 bases at V and 0 bases at J, with 17 bases in the middle. CDR3 DNA: TGTGCCAGCAACATAGACCCCGGGGCAAGCACAGATACGCAGTATTTT. Translated: CASNIDPGASTDTQYF.

This chain uses TRBV5-6 with TRBJ2-3; weak D call: TRBD1 (5 bases). The CDR3 spans 16 residues. CDR1 SGHDT and CDR2 YYEEEE come from the germline V gene. Trimming cost V 1 base and J 1 base, with 13 bases left between them. This CDR3 is CASSLIGVLGTDTQYF. The CDR3, as DNA: TGTGCCAGCAGCTTGATAGGGGTTCTAGGCACAGATACGCAGTATTTT.

V usage is TRBV19 and J usage is TRBJ1-1; TRBD1 aligns across 8 bases. Germline V gives CDR1 LNHDA, CDR2 SQIVND (reference sequence). Unmatched junction bases numbered 10, after V lost 8 bases and J lost 2 bases. The CDR3 covers 15 residues. The DNA of the CDR3 is TGTGCCAGTCAGGTGGGGGACAGGCTAAACACTGAAGCTTTCTTT. Residues: CASQVGDRLNTEAFF. The full variable domain, its missing parts supplied by reference TRBV19 and TRBJ1-1, is DGGITQSPKYLFRKEGQNVTLSCEQNLNHDAMYWYRQDPGQGLRLIYYSQIVNDFQKGDIAEGYSVSREKKESFPLTVTSAQKNPTAFYLCASQVGDRLNTEAFFGQGTRLTVV.

J is TRBJ2-3 and V is TRBV6-1; D not certain. Germline V CDR1 and CDR2: MNHNS, SASEGT. The CDR3 consists of 15 residues. The V and J ends lost 0 bases and 0 bases respectively, with 7 bases between them. CDR3 sequence: CASSEASESTDTQYF. The CDR3 DNA reads as TGTGCCAGCAGTGAAGCGTCGGAAAGCACAGATACGCAGTATTTT.

V usage is TRBV4-2 and J usage is TRBJ1-4; D is undetermined. With 4 bases removed from V and 11 bases from J, the gap between germline ends came to 8 bases. CDR1 is LGHNA, CDR2 YNFKEQ, per germline. The CDR3 has 11 residues. CDR3: CASSPDGKLFF. CDR3 sequence (DNA): TGTGCCAGCAGCCCGGACGGGAAACTGTTTTTT.

V and J are TRBV5-1 and TRBJ2-1; D is possibly TRBD1 (5 bases). CDR1 and CDR2 from the germline V gene are SGHRS and YFSETQ. The CDR3 is made up of 16 amino acids. V lost 0 bases and J lost 3, with 13 bases in between. The CDR3 loop is CASSLEGNLGYNEQFF. CDR3 bases: TGCGCCAGCAGCTTGGAGGGGAACCTTGGCTACAATGAGCAGTTCTTC. Drawing the rest from reference TRBV5-1 and TRBJ2-1, the complete variable domain is KAGVTQTPRYLIKTRGQQVTLSCSPISGHRSVSWYQQTPGQGLQFLFEYFSETQRNKGNFPGRFSGRQFSNSRSEMNVSTLELGDSALYLCASSLEGNLGYNEQFFGPGTRLTVL.

V gene TRBV27 combines with J gene TRBJ2-1; the match to TRBD2 covers 8 bases. V gave up 3 bases and J gave up 8 bases; unmatched junction bases: 15. CDR3 length: 17 residues. Germline V gene data show CDR1 as MNHEY and CDR2 as SMNVEV (reference sequence). The CDR3 DNA sequence: TGTGCCAGCAGTTTGATGCCGGGGGGGCGGGGATGGGATGAGCAGTTCTTC. It specifies CASSLMPGGRGWDEQFF.

This chain joins TRBV19 and TRBJ1-2; D not resolved. This CDR3 is 13 amino acids long. The V end was cut by 6 bases, the J end by 0 bases, with 8 bases between. CDR1 LNHDA and CDR2 SQIVND come from the germline V gene (reference sequence). This chain's CDR3 is CASRLAANYGYTF. CDR3 nucleotide sequence: TGTGCCAGTAGGTTAGCGGCTAACTATGGCTACACCTTC.